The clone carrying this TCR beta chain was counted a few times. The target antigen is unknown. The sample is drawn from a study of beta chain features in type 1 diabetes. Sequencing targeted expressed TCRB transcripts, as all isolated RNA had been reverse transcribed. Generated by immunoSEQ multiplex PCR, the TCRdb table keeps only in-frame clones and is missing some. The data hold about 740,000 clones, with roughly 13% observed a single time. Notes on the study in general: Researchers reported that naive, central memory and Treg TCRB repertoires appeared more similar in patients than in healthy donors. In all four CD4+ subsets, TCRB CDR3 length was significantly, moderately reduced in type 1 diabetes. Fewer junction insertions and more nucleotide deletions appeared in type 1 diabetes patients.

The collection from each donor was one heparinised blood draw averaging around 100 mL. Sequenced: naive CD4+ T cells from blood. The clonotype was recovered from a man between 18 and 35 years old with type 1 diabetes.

The CDR3: CAWSVRQGGAGELFF. The CDR3 DNA follows: TGTGCCTGGAGTGTACGGCAGGGCGGGGCCGGGGAGCTGTTTTTT. This chain connects TRBV30 to TRBJ2-2; TRBD2 might be the D (6 bases). Trimming took 0 bases from V and 6 from J, leaving 14 bases between them. Germline V gene lookup returns CDR1 GTSNPN and CDR2 SVGIG (reference sequence). This CDR3 spans 15 amino acids.